The clone carrying this TCR beta chain was detected ten times or more. Its antigen is unidentified. This sample stems from a study of T cells in Graves' hyperthyroidism and ophthalmopathy. Notes on the study in general: Ophthalmopathy, which appeared later, was predicted by the model a median about 6 months before onset.

Deletions cut 5 bases from V and 9 bases from J, with 10 bases between. The CDR3 is made up of 11 amino acids. Looked up from germline, CDR1 is SNHLY and CDR2 is FYNNEI. Amplified regions were TCR beta CDR3 sequences from RNA transcripts. The HTBI set primed first-round TCR CDR3 RT-PCR. TCRdb fed the multiplex PCR reads into MiXCR, producing one record per CDR3 protein. The table has approximately 700,000 distinct CDR3 sequences, approximately 42% seen once. The clonotype originates from an adult man with Graves' disease, either hyperthyroidism or ophthalmopathy (not recorded which). Sequencing input: peripheral blood or thyroid tissue (not recorded which). This chain joins TRBV2 and TRBJ1-1; D is perhaps TRBD1 (6 bases). The chain's CDR3 is CASSRTEKAFF. For the CDR3, the DNA is TGTGCCAGCAGTCGGACAGAAAAAGCTTTCTTT.